The 20 T cell receptor beta chains given below trace back to one sample, sequenced in a study of spatial heterogeneity in lung cancer. TCRdb reprocessed the 5' RACE reads via MiXCR and lists one record per CDR3 protein. The data hold about 5,500 distinct CDR3 sequences, with under 15% observed a single time. Time point in this sample: sample taken at primary tumor resection. Specimen: lung tissue, collected at surgery. These receptors came from a human donor with early-stage non-small cell lung cancer.

Details on this clonotype: This beta chain appears as a stray read in a library generated for alpha chains; its size is not informative. This chain joins TRBV6-1 and TRBJ1-4; D is unclear. The germline V gene encodes CDR1 MNHNS and CDR2 SASEGT. The V and J ends lost 8 bases and 0 bases respectively, with 10 bases between them. The CDR3 runs 14 residues. CDR3 loop: CASSDIATNEKLFF. CDR3 sequence (DNA): TGTGCCAGCTCCGACATCGCAACTAATGAAAAACTGTTTTTT.

This clonotype was picked up many times. In a library made to pick up alpha chains, this beta chain is a stray read with a size that means little. CDR3 DNA sequence: TGTGCCAGCAGTTCGACGGATCGCTACGAGCAGTACTTC. As protein: CASSSTDRYEQYF. V is TRBV6-5 and J is TRBJ2-7; no firm D call. The V and J ends lost 4 bases and 3 bases respectively, with 10 bases between them. The CDR3 covers 13 residues. Per the germline V gene, CDR1 is MNHEY and CDR2 is SVGAGI.

This clonotype was observed at least ten times. The size of this beta chain means little, since it is a stray read in a library made for alpha chains. CDR3 region: CASSSLSRVSEQYF. CDR3 DNA sequence: TGTGCCAGCAGCTCGCTCTCCAGGGTGTCCGAGCAGTACTTC. The chain is built from TRBV11-3 and TRBJ2-7; D perhaps matches TRBD1 (5 bases). Germline V gene lookup returns CDR1 SGHNT and CDR2 YENEEA. The ends were cut back, 4 bases at V and 6 bases at J, with 16 bases in the middle. CDR3 length equals 14 residues.

By share, this clonotype ranks as medium-sized. This beta chain is a stray read from a library made for alpha chains; its abundance is not meaningful. This chain uses TRBV7-3 with TRBJ2-5; no reliable D call. Trimming removed 5 bases at V and 3 bases at J, with 10 bases between. This CDR3 has 13 amino acids. The germline V gene encodes CDR1 SGHTA and CDR2 FQGTGA. The CDR3 DNA sequence: TGTGCCAGCAGCCACGGGTTAGAAGAGACCCAGTACTTC. Encoded protein: CASSHGLEETQYF.

In this sample, this clonotype turned up many times. The library was prepared for alpha chains; this beta chain is a stray read, so its frequency means little. V and J are TRBV11-3 and TRBJ2-1; D is unresolved. V gave up 7 bases and J gave up 0 bases, with 13 bases separating them. CDR3 size: 15 residues. Germline CDR1 reads SGHNT; CDR2 reads YENEEA. This CDR3 reads CASTKEASSYNEQFF. The CDR3 DNA reads as TGTGCCAGCACCAAAGAGGCCAGCTCCTACAATGAGCAGTTCTTC.

This clonotype was detected ten times or more. As an off-target read in a library built for alpha chains, this beta chain has a frequency of little significance. The chain couples TRBV20-1 to TRBJ2-5, with D possibly TRBD2 on 5 matching bases. Germline assignment: CDR1 DFQATT and CDR2 SNEGSKA (reference sequence). The CDR3 sequence is 15 residues long. Trimming pared 6 bases from V and 6 bases from J, leaving 23 bases between. The CDR3: CSAIRAVSGGKTQYF. CDR3 sequence (DNA): TGCAGTGCCATTCGAGCGGTCAGCGGTGGGAAGACCCAGTACTTC.

At least ten counts were recorded for this clonotype. Within a library made for alpha chains, this beta chain is off target, and its count is uninformative. Here the CDR3 reads CASSSGRNPTDTQYF. CDR3 nucleotide sequence: TGTGCCAGCAGCTCGGGGAGGAATCCCACAGATACGCAGTATTTT. The V and J genes are TRBV11-3 and TRBJ2-3, with a tentative D call TRBD2 (6 bases). Germline V gene sequence: CDR1 SGHNT, CDR2 YENEEA. CDR3 size: 15 residues. The ends were cut back, 4 bases at V and 2 bases at J, with 13 bases in the middle.

Ten or more counts support this clonotype. As an off-target read in a library built for alpha chains, this beta chain has a frequency of little significance. V and J are TRBV7-9 and TRBJ2-3; possible D gene TRBD1, 6 bases. Trimming stripped 6 bases from V and 4 bases from J, with 14 bases between. This CDR3 has 14 residues. Per the germline V gene, CDR1 is SEHNR and CDR2 is FQNEAQ (reference sequence). The CDR3 DNA follows: TGTGCCAGCAGACCAACAGGGTTTGCAGATACGCAGTATTTT. It encodes CASRPTGFADTQYF.

In this sample, this clonotype turned up many times. Within a library made for alpha chains, this beta chain is off target, and its count is uninformative. The chain is built from TRBV7-3 and TRBJ1-2; possible D gene TRBD1, 6 bases. The CDR3 spans 17 residues. V was trimmed by 2 bases and J by 4 bases, leaving 20 bases between them. Germline V gene lookup returns CDR1 SGHTA and CDR2 FQGTGA. The DNA of the CDR3 is TGTGCCAGCAGCTTACGCCCGGCGCTGACAGGCCCCTATGGCTACACCTTC. Protein product: CASSLRPALTGPYGYTF.

This clonotype qualifies as medium-sized. Found in a library prepared for alpha chains, this beta chain is an off-target read, and its abundance has little meaning. This chain joins TRBV28 and TRBJ2-7, with a possible D match to TRBD2 (5 bases). V lost 5 bases, J lost 3 bases, and 20 bases lay in between. The CDR3 has 16 amino acids. The germline V gene has CDR1 MDHEN and CDR2 SYDVKM. CDR3 region: CASSQLPPLGSYEQYF. In DNA, the CDR3 is TGTGCCAGCAGTCAACTTCCACCTCTAGGGAGCTACGAGCAGTACTTC.

This clonotype qualifies as medium-sized. This beta chain slipped into a library made for alpha chains as a stray read, so its size is not meaningful. The rearrangement uses TRBV29-1 and TRBJ2-5; TRBD1 is a possible D gene (6 bases). Germline V gene sequence: CDR1 SQVTM, CDR2 ANQGSEA. Trimming removed 3 bases from V and 3 bases from J, with 8 bases in between. The length of the CDR3 is 12 residues. The CDR3 reads CSVDRGEETQYF. The CDR3 DNA follows: TGCAGCGTTGACAGGGGCGAAGAGACCCAGTACTTC.

This clonotype is medium-sized. The library was prepared for alpha chains; this beta chain is a stray read, so its frequency means little. V is TRBV19 and J is TRBJ2-7; TRBD1 might be the D (6 bases). Germline V gives CDR1 LNHDA, CDR2 SQIVND (reference sequence). V was clipped by 6 bases and J by 3 bases, with 15 bases between them. The CDR3 runs to 14 residues. The CDR3 bases are TGTGCCAGTAGCCGCCGCCAGGACAGCTACGAGCAGTACTTC. Protein sequence: CASSRRQDSYEQYF.

This clonotype has at least ten counts. The size of this beta chain means little, since it is a stray read in a library made for alpha chains. V and J are TRBV29-1 and TRBJ2-1; 10 nucleotides match TRBD2. Germline-derived CDR1 and CDR2 are SQVTM and ANQGSEA. The CDR3 consists of 17 residues. The ends lost 0 bases at V and 2 bases at J; junction bases unmatched: 7. The CDR3 sequence: CSVEDPLAGVTYNEQFF. For the CDR3, the DNA is TGCAGCGTTGAAGATCCCCTAGCGGGAGTTACCTACAATGAGCAGTTCTTC.

Worth noting for this clonotype: This beta chain is an unintended read in a library built for alpha chains; its size means little. V usage is TRBV11-3 and J usage is TRBJ2-1; TRBD2 might be the D (6 bases). The germline V gene has CDR1 SGHNT and CDR2 YENEEA. CDR3 length: 14 residues. V was clipped by 8 bases and J by 6 bases, with 17 bases between them. The CDR3 coding sequence is TGTGCCAGCGAAAACAGCGGGCGGGGCAATGAGCAGTTCTTC. Translation gives CASENSGRGNEQFF.

This clonotype is classed as large (0.1 to 1%). Being off target in a library aimed at alpha chains, this beta chain has a size of little meaning. This sequence joins TRBV29-1 and TRBJ2-3; perhaps TRBD1 as D (5 bases). Germline values: CDR1 SQVTM, CDR2 ANQGSEA. The CDR3 has 15 residues. V was clipped by 6 bases and J by 4 bases, with 20 bases between them. The CDR3: CSVGSDTSTSDTQYF. The CDR3 DNA reads as TGCAGCGTCGGGTCGGACACAAGTACTTCAGATACGCAGTATTTT.

This clonotype counts as medium-sized. This beta chain lies outside the target of a library built for alpha chains; its clone size means little. The chain recombines TRBV12-3 or TRBV12-4 with TRBJ1-2, with D possibly being TRBD1 (5 bases). V lost 6 bases to trimming and J lost 7 bases, with 27 bases between them. There are 17 residues in the CDR3. In nucleotides, the CDR3 is TGTGCCAGCAGCCCCTTCGCGGGGACCTCGAGGGGTGGTGGCTACACCTTC. Encoded protein: CASSPFAGTSRGGGYTF.

There are a few counts of this clonotype. A library prepared for alpha chains yielded this beta chain as an off-target read; its size is of little meaning. V gene TRBV12-3 or TRBV12-4 combines with J gene TRBJ2-1; 9 bases align to TRBD2. The CDR3 is 14 residues long. J was trimmed by 9 bases and V by 5 bases; bases with no gene match: 8. CDR3 amino acids: CASSSTEREAEQFF. As DNA, the CDR3 is TGTGCCAGCAGTAGTACCGAGCGGGAGGCTGAGCAGTTCTTC.

Of note for this clonotype: With the library built for alpha chains, this beta chain is off target and its frequency is not meaningful. The CDR3 protein is CAWSVRGSTTEAFF. Here the CDR3 DNA reads TGTGCCTGGAGTGTACGGGGCTCGACCACTGAAGCTTTCTTT. The chain is built from TRBV30 and TRBJ1-1, with D maybe TRBD1 (5 bases). Germline V lookup: CDR1 GTSNPN, CDR2 SVGIG (reference sequence). The V end lost 0 bases, the J end lost 4 bases, and 12 bases lay between the germline ends. The CDR3 is 14 amino acids.

By sample fraction, this clonotype is medium-sized (0.01 to 0.1%). In a library made to pick up alpha chains, this beta chain is a stray read with a size that means little. V and J are TRBV4-1 and TRBJ2-7; unclear D gene. This CDR3 comprises 11 residues. Germline V gene sequence: CDR1 MGHRA, CDR2 YSYEKL. Trimming removed 1 base from V and 5 bases from J, with 3 bases in between. In nucleotides, the CDR3 is TGCGCCAGCAGCCAAGCCAACGAGCAGTACTTC. It translates to CASSQANEQYF.

This clonotype qualifies as medium-sized. This beta chain is an unintended read in a library built for alpha chains; its size means little. The V call is TRBV9, the J call TRBJ2-7; 10 bases align to TRBD1. With V trimmed by 3 bases and J by 6 bases, 12 bases remained unmatched. CDR1 is SGDLS, CDR2 YYNGEE, per germline. The length of the CDR3 is 16 residues. CDR3 in DNA: TGTGCCAGCAGCGGGCCACCGGGACAGGGGTCGGGCGAGCAGTACTTC. Translating gives CASSGPPGQGSGEQYF.